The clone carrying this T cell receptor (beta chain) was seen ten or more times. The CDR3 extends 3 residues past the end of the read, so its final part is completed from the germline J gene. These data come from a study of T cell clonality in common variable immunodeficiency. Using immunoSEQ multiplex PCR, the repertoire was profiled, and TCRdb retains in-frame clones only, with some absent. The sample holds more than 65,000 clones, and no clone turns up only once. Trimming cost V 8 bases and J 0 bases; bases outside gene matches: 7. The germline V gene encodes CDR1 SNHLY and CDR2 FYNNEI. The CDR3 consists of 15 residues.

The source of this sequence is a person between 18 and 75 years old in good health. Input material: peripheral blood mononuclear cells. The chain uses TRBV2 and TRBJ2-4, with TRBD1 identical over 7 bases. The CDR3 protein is CASEGQSLAKNIQYF. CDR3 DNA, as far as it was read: TGTGCCAGCGAGGGACAGAGCCTAGCCAAAAACATT. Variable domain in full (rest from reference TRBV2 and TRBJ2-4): EPEVTQTPSHQVTQMGQEVILRCVPISNHLYFYWYRQILGQKVEFLVSFYNNEISEKSEIFDDQFSVERPDGSNFTLKIRSTKLEDSAMYFCASEGQSLAKNIQYFGAGTRLSVL.